A single sample is the source of the 32 T cell receptor beta chains below, sequenced in a study of T cells in Graves' hyperthyroidism and ophthalmopathy. The CDR3 regions of TCR beta were amplified from RNA transcripts. Using the HTBI primer set, a first-round RT-PCR was run on the TCR CDR3. TCRdb re-analysed the multiplex PCR reads in MiXCR, keeping a single row per CDR3 protein. The sample comprises roughly 380,000 distinct CDR3 sequences, 15% to 20% of which are singletons, and around a sixth rests with the top ten. The sample consisted of blood. Receptor source: a woman between 40 and 50 years old with Graves' ophthalmopathy.

This clonotype was seen at least ten times. This chain uses TRBV27 with TRBJ1-1; TRBD1 matches at 9 bases. The CDR3 is made up of 15 amino acids. Trimming cost V 3 bases and J 9 bases; bases outside gene matches: 11. Germline V gene lookup returns CDR1 MNHEY and CDR2 SMNVEV (reference sequence). The DNA for the CDR3 is TGTGCCAGCAGTTTTTCGGGGTGGACAGGGGAAAAAGCTTTCTTT. It is translated as CASSFSGWTGEKAFF.

The table lists this clonotype with many counts. V and J are TRBV6-2 or TRBV6-3 and TRBJ2-7; possible D gene TRBD1, 6 bases. This CDR3 contains 15 residues. Per germline, CDR1 MNHEY and CDR2 SVGEGT. V was pared by 2 bases and J by 1 base, with 12 bases between. The CDR3, as DNA: TGTGCCAGCAGTTACGCCCGGGACAATTCCTACGAGCAGTACTTC. As protein: CASSYARDNSYEQYF.

This clonotype was observed at least ten times. The CDR3 reads CASSQERVWPQHF. CDR3 nucleotides: TGCGCCAGCAGCCAGGAACGGGTGTGGCCCCAGCATTTT. The chain is built from TRBV4-1 and TRBJ1-5, with D hard to call. V was clipped by 3 bases and J by 9 bases, with 12 bases between them. The CDR3 runs 13 residues. Germline CDR1 is MGHRA and CDR2 is YSYEKL.

This clonotype was recorded at least ten times. The chain joins TRBV30 to TRBJ2-7; D gene uncertain. Germline values: CDR1 GTSNPN, CDR2 SVGIG (reference sequence). The CDR3 consists of 14 residues. V dropped 0 bases and J dropped 6 bases, with 15 bases sitting between them. CDR3 bases: TGTGCCTGGAGTGTCCTCCAAGGGTCTAGCGAGCAGTACTTC. Protein: CAWSVLQGSSEQYF.

A few counts support this clonotype. The V gene is TRBV6-5, the J gene TRBJ1-1, with 10 bases aligning to TRBD1. With V trimmed by 2 bases and J by 5 bases, 2 bases remained unmatched. In germline, CDR1 is MNHEY, CDR2 SVGAGI. CDR3 length: 14 residues. The CDR3, as DNA: TGTGCCAGCAGTTACGACAGGGGGCTAACTGAAGCTTTCTTT. It specifies CASSYDRGLTEAFF.

This chain uses TRBV27 with TRBJ1-2; 12 bases agree with TRBD1. The length of the CDR3 is 17 residues. Germline assignment: CDR1 MNHEY and CDR2 SMNVEV (reference sequence). With V trimmed by 0 bases and J by 6 bases, 8 bases remained unmatched. The chain's CDR3 is CASSLSPGTGGKDGYTF. The CDR3 nucleotides are TGTGCCAGCAGTTTATCGCCCGGGACAGGGGGCAAGGATGGCTACACCTTC.

This clonotype was picked up many times. The chain carries TRBV15 and TRBJ2-5; tentative D call: TRBD1 (6 bases). CDR3 size: 15 residues. V was shortened by 3 bases and J by 4 bases, with 15 bases between the two germline ends. The germline V gene encodes CDR1 LNHNV and CDR2 YYDKDF (reference sequence). The chain's CDR3 is CATSSVTGLGETQYF. The CDR3 DNA reads TGTGCCACCAGCAGTGTTACAGGGCTTGGAGAGACCCAGTACTTC.

This clonotype was seen at least ten times. The chain couples TRBV6-5 to TRBJ1-1; D is undetermined. The CDR3 has 15 residues. Germline V lookup: CDR1 MNHEY, CDR2 SVGAGI. V dropped 2 bases and J dropped 5 bases, with 15 bases sitting between them. CDR3 in amino acids: CASSYIGDVGTEAFF. The CDR3 nucleotides are TGTGCCAGCAGTTACATCGGGGATGTCGGGACTGAAGCTTTCTTT.

This clonotype was seen more than once but under ten times. The V and J genes are TRBV7-2 and TRBJ2-5; D remains ambiguous. The CDR3 covers 13 residues. Germline-derived CDR1 and CDR2 are SGHTA and FQGNSA. V dropped 1 base and J dropped 2 bases, with 5 bases sitting between them. CDR3 residues: CASSLVRQETQYF. The CDR3 nucleotides read TGTGCCAGCAGCTTAGTCCGTCAAGAGACCCAGTACTTC.

Of note for this clonotype: At one end the junction does not follow the germline gene, possibly because of a read error. The gene calls are TRBV4-2 and TRBJ2-2; 14 bases map to TRBD2. CDR3 size: 17 residues. From germline, CDR1 is LGHNA and CDR2 YNFKEQ. This CDR3 is CTSSQGLAGGNTGELFF. The CDR3 region has the DNA TGTACCAGCAGCCAAGGACTAGCGGGAGGGAACACCGGGGAGCTGTTTTTT.

This clonotype showed up many times. The V and J genes are TRBV3-1 and TRBJ2-5; 10 positions match TRBD2. V trimming: 0 bases; J trimming: 5 bases; junction bases outside the gene matches: 15. The CDR3 totals 19 residues. CDR1 is LGHDT and CDR2 is YNNKEL in the germline V gene (reference sequence). The CDR3 DNA reads as TGTGCCAGCAGCCAAGAACGATCGGCTAGCGGGAGAGGTTCGGAGACCCAGTACTTC. It encodes CASSQERSASGRGSETQYF.

This clonotype was counted ten times or more. The V call is TRBV7-2, the J call TRBJ1-2; no reliable D call. V gave up 0 bases and J gave up 8 bases, with 10 bases separating them. CDR3 length equals 13 residues. Germline values: CDR1 SGHTA, CDR2 FQGNSA. For the CDR3, the DNA is TGTGCCAGCAGCTTAGCCATTTCGGTGGGCTACACCTTC. The encoded protein is CASSLAISVGYTF.

Many counts were recorded for this clonotype. The chain joins TRBV7-2 to TRBJ2-5; TRBD2 matches at 8 bases. J gave up 5 bases and V 2 bases, and 13 bases lay outside the gene matches. Germline CDR1 reads SGHTA; CDR2 reads FQGNSA. The CDR3 has 17 residues. CDR3 sequence reads: CASSLPSFTSGGETQYF. CDR3 in DNA: TGTGCCAGCAGCTTACCGTCTTTTACTAGCGGCGGGGAGACCCAGTACTTC.

This clonotype was seen a handful of times. The chain couples TRBV4-1 to TRBJ1-6, with 7 nucleotides matching TRBD1. CDR3 length equals 17 residues. The ends lost 4 bases at V and 9 bases at J; junction bases unmatched: 15. Germline V gives CDR1 MGHRA, CDR2 YSYEKL. Written as DNA, the CDR3 is TGCGCCAGCAGCCCATTTGTCGGGACAGCTAATGGTTCACCCCTCCACTTT. Its translation: CASSPFVGTANGSPLHF.

The V and J genes are TRBV12-3 or TRBV12-4 and TRBJ2-7; the D gene is possibly TRBD1 (5 bases). The CDR3 runs 12 residues. Trimming pared 6 bases from V and 4 bases from J, leaving 10 bases between. The CDR3 coding sequence is TGTGCCAGCAGACCGGACACGTACGAGCAGTACTTC. Protein product: CASRPDTYEQYF.

In its sample, this clonotype was seen many times. V usage is TRBV7-3 and J usage is TRBJ2-7, with TRBD2 matching 7 bases. The V gene's germline CDR1 is SGHTA and CDR2 FQGTGA. The length of the CDR3 is 14 residues. The V segment lost 2 bases and the J segment 6 bases; nucleotides outside the gene matches: 7. CDR3 protein: CASSLQGGRSEQYF. DNA for the CDR3: TGTGCCAGCAGCTTACAGGGCGGGAGAAGCGAGCAGTACTTC.

The chain joins TRBV7-9 to TRBJ1-6; D possibly corresponds to TRBD1 (5 bases). V was shortened by 3 bases and J by 10 bases, with 13 bases between the two germline ends. The germline V gene has CDR1 SEHNR and CDR2 FQNEAQ (reference sequence). CDR3 size: 14 residues. CDR3 bases: TGTGCCAGCAGCTTCAGCCAGGGAAACTCACCCCTCCACTTT. Its translation: CASSFSQGNSPLHF. Full variable domain (missing parts from reference TRBV7-9 and TRBJ1-6): DTGVSQNPRHKITKRGQNVTFRCDPISEHNRLYWYRQTLGQGPEFLTYFQNEAQLEKSRLLSDRFSAERPKGSFSTLEIQRTEQGDSAMYLCASSFSQGNSPLHFGNGTRLTVT.

This clonotype was observed many times. The chain carries TRBV7-9 and TRBJ2-7, with 10 positions matching TRBD1. The CDR3 has 15 residues. After removal of 8 bases from V and 2 bases from J, the junction contained 9 bases not matched to a gene. Germline values: CDR1 SEHNR, CDR2 FQNEAQ (reference sequence). CDR3 residues: CASVTGGTGAYEQYF. For the CDR3, the DNA is TGTGCCAGCGTTACCGGCGGGACAGGGGCCTACGAGCAGTACTTC.

At least ten counts were recorded for this clonotype. The chain has TRBV28 and TRBJ1-2, with TRBD1 as a possible D gene (6 bases). Per the germline V gene, CDR1 is MDHEN and CDR2 is SYDVKM. Trimming stripped 3 bases from V and 7 bases from J, with 18 bases between. The CDR3 sequence is 15 residues long. This CDR3 is CASSLGPGRGSGYTF. The DNA of the CDR3 is TGTGCCAGCAGTTTGGGGCCGGGCAGGGGAAGTGGCTACACCTTC.

The table lists this clonotype with many counts. V usage is TRBV7-9 and J usage is TRBJ2-2; no reliable D call. CDR1 is SEHNR, CDR2 FQNEAQ, per germline (reference sequence). The germline V and J ends were trimmed by 2 bases and 7 bases, with 2 bases remaining between them. This CDR3 contains 11 residues. CDR3 sequence: CASSLYGELFF. CDR3 DNA sequence: TGTGCCAGCAGCTTATACGGGGAGCTGTTTTTT.

This clonotype was recorded many times. The V call is TRBV28, the J call TRBJ2-7; 10 bases fit TRBD2. Per germline, CDR1 MDHEN and CDR2 SYDVKM. V lost 5 bases, J lost 1 base, and 11 bases stayed unmatched. This CDR3 is 17 amino acids long. The CDR3 region is CASSIPDPSGGSYEQYF. CDR3 coding DNA: TGTGCCAGCAGTATCCCCGATCCTAGCGGGGGATCCTACGAGCAGTACTTC.

There are many counts of this clonotype. The chain carries TRBV6-5 and TRBJ2-7; D uncertain. Trimming removed 3 bases at V and 1 base at J, with 10 bases between. The length of the CDR3 is 14 residues. Germline-derived CDR1 and CDR2 are MNHEY and SVGAGI. CDR3 residues: CASSYSRASYEQYF. CDR3 sequence (DNA): TGTGCCAGCAGTTATAGTCGGGCTTCCTACGAGCAGTACTTC.

A note on this clonotype: At one of its ends the junction is not consistent with the germline gene, which may arise from a read error. V is TRBV6-2 or TRBV6-3 and J is TRBJ2-4, with 8 bases that match TRBD1. This CDR3 comprises 15 residues. Germline V CDR1 and CDR2: MNHEY, SVGEGT. CDR3 protein: CASRLRGLAKNLQYF. The CDR3 DNA is TGTGCCAGCAGGCTCAGGGGGCTTGCCAAAAACCTTCAGTACTTC.

This clonotype was counted many times. V gene TRBV3-1 combines with J gene TRBJ2-6; D remains ambiguous. Trimming cost V 4 bases and J 9 bases, with 10 bases left between them. The CDR3 is 13 residues long. CDR1 is LGHDT, CDR2 YNNKEL, per germline (reference sequence). CDR3: CASSLIDVNVLTF. The DNA for the CDR3 is TGTGCCAGCAGCCTGATTGACGTCAACGTCCTGACTTTC.

This chain connects TRBV28 to TRBJ2-7; D perhaps matches TRBD2 (5 bases). The germline CDR1 and CDR2 sequences are MDHEN and SYDVKM. The V end lost 9 bases, the J end lost 6 bases, and 12 bases lay between the germline ends. This CDR3 contains 11 residues. CDR3 in amino acids: CASPSGSEQYF. DNA of the CDR3: TGTGCCAGTCCGTCGGGATCCGAGCAGTACTTC.

This clonotype was recorded at least ten times. The chain links TRBV6-1 to TRBJ2-7; D call uncertain. This CDR3 spans 13 amino acids. Trimming removed 2 bases at V and 3 bases at J, with 8 bases between. CDR1 is MNHNS, CDR2 SASEGT, per germline. The CDR3 reads CASSEWVSYEQYF. The CDR3 nucleotides are TGTGCCAGCAGTGAATGGGTGAGCTACGAGCAGTACTTC.

Ten or more counts support this clonotype. The chain uses TRBV12-3 or TRBV12-4 and TRBJ1-2, with D maybe TRBD1 (5 bases). Trimming left V 1 base short and J 2 bases short, with 14 bases between. The CDR3 runs to 16 residues. Here the CDR3 reads CASSLDRTGTNYGYTF. The CDR3 DNA sequence: TGTGCCAGCAGTTTAGACAGAACCGGGACCAACTATGGCTACACCTTC.

Concerning this clonotype itself: A much larger clone differs from this one at a single base, so this may be a read error. The chain has TRBV28 and TRBJ1-6, with a possible D match to TRBD1 (6 bases). V dropped 7 bases and J dropped 4 bases, with 26 bases sitting between them. CDR3 length: 19 amino acids. Germline lookup yields CDR1 MDHEN and CDR2 SYDVKM. CDR3 sequence (DNA): TGTGCCAGCAAGTCGGGAGGGACTCAGGGGAGTCAATATAATTCACCCCTCCACTTT. Residues: CASKSGGTQGSQYNSPLHF.

This clonotype was counted at least ten times. The chain combines TRBV28 with TRBJ1-2; 10 bases match TRBD1. V shed 2 bases, J shed 6 bases, and the junction held 12 bases outside the gene matches. Germline V gives CDR1 MDHEN, CDR2 SYDVKM. The CDR3 extends over 17 amino acids. The CDR3 loop reads CASSLGLSGTGVNGYTF. The DNA of the CDR3 is TGTGCCAGCAGTTTAGGGTTATCTGGGACAGGGGTTAATGGCTACACCTTC.

This clonotype was counted ten times or more. The rearrangement uses TRBV5-6 and TRBJ2-1; D remains ambiguous. CDR1 is SGHDT and CDR2 is YYEEEE in the germline V gene. Trimming cost V 0 bases and J 4 bases, with 5 bases left between them. The CDR3 extends over 13 amino acids. The CDR3 is CASSLDRYNEQFF. CDR3 nucleotides: TGTGCCAGCAGCTTGGACAGATACAATGAGCAGTTCTTC.

This chain connects TRBV11-2 to TRBJ2-7; a possible D gene is TRBD1 (6 bases). With 5 bases removed from V and 3 bases from J, the gap between germline ends came to 14 bases. The CDR3 length is 14 residues. CDR1 SGHAT and CDR2 FQNNGV come from the germline V gene. CDR3 region: CASSPTGPIYEQYF. As DNA, the CDR3 is TGTGCCAGCAGCCCTACAGGGCCAATCTACGAGCAGTACTTC.

In its sample, this clonotype was seen many times. The CDR3 loop is CASSSGTGVTGELFF. For the CDR3, the DNA is TGTGCCAGCAGCTCCGGGACAGGTGTCACCGGGGAGCTGTTTTTT. V gene TRBV7-9 combines with J gene TRBJ2-2; the match to TRBD1 covers 8 bases. Germline assignment: CDR1 SEHNR and CDR2 FQNEAQ (reference sequence). CDR3 length equals 15 residues. With V trimmed by 4 bases and J by 4 bases, 5 bases remained unmatched.